This TCR beta chain derives from a study of T cell responses to AZD1222 COVID-19 vaccine. Findings of the study overall: Possibly, clonal diversity was underestimated; donors were largely white British and included more females. Only 5 or 6 AZD1222 recipients were seropositive at baseline.

V was cut by 5 bases and J by 0 bases, with 23 bases left in between. This CDR3 has 20 amino acids. Per the germline V gene, CDR1 is MNHNY and CDR2 is SVGAGI (reference sequence). Regarding this clone: Its target is not known.

Clones were sequenced by immunoSEQ multiplex PCR, and TCRdb holds only the in-frame ones, with some missing. This sample has approximately 190,000 clones, with under 95% found just once. The sequencing here drew on peripheral blood, taken on day 0 of AZD1222 vaccination. The clonotype comes from an adult in good health. V usage is TRBV6-6 and J usage is TRBJ1-6, with D maybe TRBD1 (5 bases). DNA for the CDR3: TGTGCCAGCAGTCGAGGGACCGCTTTAAGCTCGAGCTCCTATAATTCACCCCTCCACTTT. Amino acids: CASSRGTALSSSSYNSPLHF.